This T cell receptor (beta chain) was observed in a study of prognosis after radiotherapy for stage I lung cancer. Study summary: Distant metastases were recorded in a few patients after radiotherapy, at a median of about 7 months, and no significant progression was recorded in roughly 15.

Genomic DNA yielded TCR beta CDR3, amplified by two-round multiplex PCR. During first-round PCR, primers specific to each TRBV and TRBJ gene were used. With universal primers, the second PCR round was performed. TCRdb passed the multiplex PCR reads through MiXCR, listing each CDR3 protein once. Of around 15,000 distinct CDR3 sequences listed, under 50% are singletons. General observations from the study: Stereotactic body radiation therapy was followed by a fall in unique TCR clone counts, with a median of around 10,000 versus 6,900.

The CDR3 contains 14 residues. V was cut by 7 bases and J by 6 bases, with 16 bases left in between. This clonotype is labeled medium-sized (0.01 to 0.1%). What it recognizes is unknown. This chain links TRBV12-3 or TRBV12-4 with TRBJ2-1; D perhaps matches TRBD2 (7 bases). The sequence derives from a donor over 45 with non-small cell lung cancer. Material: PBMCs, obtained before or after stereotactic body radiation therapy (not recorded which). The CDR3 protein is CASTGSRGANEQFF. In DNA, the CDR3 is TGTGCCAGCACTGGGTCCCGGGGGGCCAATGAGCAGTTCTTC.